This T cell receptor (beta chain) emerged from a study of control samples from healthy donors and cancer patients. Measured with immunoSEQ multiplex PCR; TCRdb has only the in-frame clones, and not every one. The sample lists 150,000 or so clones, around 95% seen once, with over 6.5% in the top ten. The length of the CDR3 is 17 residues. V lost 5 bases to trimming and J lost 3 bases, with 22 bases between them. CDR1 and CDR2 from the germline V gene are KGHSH and LQKENI. The sequenced sample consisted of blood. The chain has TRBV18 and TRBJ1-2, with a possible D match to TRBD1 (5 bases). The source is a woman between 40 and 55 years old in good health. CDR3 region: CASSVRVPQGDHYGYTF. CDR3 in DNA: TGTGCCAGCTCAGTTCGGGTGCCCCAGGGCGATCACTATGGCTACACCTTC.